This T cell receptor (beta chain) was profiled in a study of blood T cell repertoires in COVID-19. Study at large: Donors in the United States, Italy and Spain gave samples during acute or convalescent COVID-19.

Profiling relied on immunoSEQ multiplex PCR, and the TCRdb table lists in-frame clones only, not all of them. The table has approximately 250,000 clones, around 90% seen once. V dropped 0 bases and J dropped 8 bases, with 16 bases sitting between them. This CDR3 has 15 residues. Germline V CDR1 and CDR2: KGHSH, LQKENI. Sequencing was carried out using peripheral blood. This chain links TRBV18 with TRBJ1-2; tentatively, D is TRBD1 (5 bases). The sequence derives from a man aged 30 to 39 with COVID-19, enrolled during active disease. The CDR3 spells CASSPPPQGSRGYTF. As DNA, the CDR3 is TGTGCCAGCTCACCACCTCCCCAGGGATCTAGAGGCTACACCTTC.